The next 2 T cell receptor beta chains were all read from a single sample in a study of Ad26.COV2.S vaccination and SARS-CoV-2 variants. This sample's treatment: over 15 received Ad26.COV2.S at low or high dose, single or two shots; about five received placebo; per-sample allocation not given. The samples date from day 63 after the first vaccine or placebo injection. The table came from immunoSEQ multiplex PCR; TCRdb's copy has only in-frame clones and leaves some out. The data contain 200,000 to 250,000 clones, roughly 90% of them seen just once; the ten biggest clones take up roughly a tenth. This specimen consisted of peripheral blood, obtained in a trial of Ad26.COV2.S vaccine versus placebo. All receptors derive from a person between 18 and 59 years old who received the Ad26.COV2.S COVID-19 vaccine or a placebo.

The rearrangement links TRBV6-5 to TRBJ2-7, with 8 nucleotides matching TRBD1. Losses at the gene ends were 3 bases for V and 0 bases for J; bases not matched to a gene: 4. Germline CDR1 MNHEY, CDR2 SVGAGI. The CDR3 contains 15 residues. The CDR3 sequence is CASSYPGQASYEQYF. The CDR3 bases are TGTGCCAGCAGTTATCCGGGACAGGCCTCCTACGAGCAGTACTTC.

This chain connects TRBV5-1 to TRBJ2-2, with D perhaps being TRBD1 or TRBD2 (5 bases each). The CDR3 consists of 15 residues. Germline lookup yields CDR1 SGHRS and CDR2 YFSETQ. V dropped 6 bases and J dropped 5 bases, with 17 bases sitting between them. In nucleotides, the CDR3 is TGCGCCAGCACCTATGAGGGGCTAGGGACCGGGGAGCTGTTTTTT. It codes for CASTYEGLGTGELFF.